A selection of T cell receptor beta chains follows, all from one sample in a study of blood T cell repertoires in COVID-19. Method: immunoSEQ multiplex PCR; TCRdb's copy keeps in-frame clones and lacks some. Of 150,000 to 200,000 clones in the sample, approximately 90% are singletons; the top ten hold over 7%. The sample comprised peripheral blood. These receptors all come from a woman older than 75 in a cohort sampled during active or convalescent COVID-19. Each CDR3 is given with its conserved first and last residue. D genes are given only for firm matches. For some rows the clone size is stated as once, few or many, or as a class when expanded; others skip it.

>NA|NA|TRBV28|16|TRBJ1-4
TGTGCCAGCAGATCTTCAGGGGCAGGAGAAAATGAAAAACTGTTTTTT
CASRSSGAGENEKLFF
>NA|NA|TRBV27|13|TRBJ1-3
TGTGCCAGCAGGACTAGCTCTGGAAACACCATATATTTT
CASRTSSGNTIYF
>NA|TRBD1|TRBV19|13|TRBJ1-2
TGTGCCAGTGGGGACAGCCCTAACTATGGCTACACCTTC
CASGDSPNYGYTF
>NA|NA|TRBV7-9|11|TRBJ2-5
TGTACCAGCAGCCCCTTAGAGACCCAGTACTTC
CTSSPLETQYF
>NA|TRBD1|TRBV29-1|13|TRBJ1-5
TGCAGCGTTGGAGGGGGCAACAATCAGCCCCAGCATTTT
CSVGGGNNQPQHF
>NA|TRBD1|TRBV18|13|TRBJ2-1
TGTGCCAGCTCACCAGGGACAGTAAATGAGCAGTTCTTC
CASSPGTVNEQFF
>NA|NA|TRBV9|15|TRBJ2-2
TGTGCCAGCAGCGTAGGTGGAGGGAACACCGGGGAGCTGTTTTTT
CASSVGGGNTGELFF
>NA|NA|TRBV30|13|TRBJ2-7
TGTGCCTGGAGAAAAACAGTCTCCTACGAGCAGTACTTC
CAWRKTVSYEQYF
>once|NA|TRBV25-1|13|TRBJ2-3
TGTGCCAGCAGTGAATCCCCGGGTCAGACGCAGTATTTT
CASSESPGQTQYF
>NA|NA|TRBV5-1|17|TRBJ1-4
TGCGCCAGCAGCCCCTGGGAGGCGGGGGCAACTAATGAAAAACTGTTTTTT
CASSPWEAGATNEKLFF
>NA|TRBD1|TRBV19|16|TRBJ1-1
TGTGCCAGTAGTACCCGGACAGGGGGGGGGAACACTGAAGCTTTCTTT
CASSTRTGGGNTEAFF
>once|TRBD1|TRBV4-1|17|TRBJ1-5
TGCGCCAGCAGCCAAACGGACAGGGGCCAGGGAAATCAGCCCCAGCATTTT
CASSQTDRGQGNQPQHF
>NA|NA|TRBV7-2|14|TRBJ1-2
TGTGCCAGCAGCTTAAGACTGGCTGGCTATGGCTACACCTTC
CASSLRLAGYGYTF
>NA|TRBD2|TRBV5-5|19|TRBJ2-3
TGTGCCAGCAGCTTATACAGATTCTCTAGCGGAATTAGCACAGATACGCAGTATTTT
CASSLYRFSSGISTDTQYF
>NA|NA|TRBV11-2|16|TRBJ1-2
TGTGCCAGCAGCCCACTCCAAGGAACAGTATTCTATGGCTACACCTTC
CASSPLQGTVFYGYTF
>NA|TRBD1|TRBV5-4|13|TRBJ2-7
TGTGCCAGCAGCTCATGGACAGGGGGAGGGCAGTACTTC
CASSSWTGGGQYF
>NA|NA|TRBV4-3|17|TRBJ1-4
TGCGCCAGCAGCCAAGATCTTTTGAACAGCCCTAATGAAAAACTGTTTTTT
CASSQDLLNSPNEKLFF
>NA|NA|TRBV14|16|TRBJ1-5
TGTGCCAGCAGCCAAGACGCCCGGGTTAGCAATCAGCCCCAGCATTTT
CASSQDARVSNQPQHF
>NA|NA|TRBV28|13|TRBJ1-4
TGTGCCAGCAGTTTCTACAGAAATGAAAAACTGTTTTTT
CASSFYRNEKLFF
>NA|TRBD2|TRBV7-8|18|TRBJ2-3
TGTGCCAGCAGCTTTTTAAGGCGGGGGGCCATGGCTACAGATACGCAGTATTTT
CASSFLRRGAMATDTQYF
>NA|NA|TRBV30|15|TRBJ1-5
TGTGCCTGGAGTGTAACAGTACCGGGCAATCAGCCCCAGCATTTT
CAWSVTVPGNQPQHF
>NA|TRBD1|TRBV6-5|14|TRBJ1-3
TGTGCCAGCAGCCGGGACAGGGGGCCGGACACCATATATTTT
CASSRDRGPDTIYF
>NA|TRBD1|TRBV3-1/TRBV3-2|15|TRBJ2-7
TGTGCCAGCAGCCAAGCCGGGGCAGGGGGTGGGGAGCAGTACTTC
CASSQAGAGGGEQYF
>NA|TRBD1|TRBV29-1|14|TRBJ1-5
TGCAGCGCTGTGTCAGGGGGTAGCAATCAGCCCCAGCATTTT
CSAVSGGSNQPQHF
>NA|NA|TRBV6-5|13|TRBJ2-5
TGTGCCAGCAGGGTGGGACTCAGAGAGACCCAGTACTTC
CASRVGLRETQYF
>NA|NA|TRBV28|16|TRBJ1-3
TGTGCCAGCAGTTCCCCTCTCATCCTCTATTACCCCATCCTATATTTT
CASSSPLILYYPILYF
>NA|TRBD1|TRBV7-2|13|TRBJ2-5
TGTGCCAGCAGCTCACAGGGGACAGAGACCCAGTACTTC
CASSSQGTETQYF